The rows below give T cell receptor beta chains drawn from one sample of a study of CD4 and CD8 cells across lung adenocarcinoma regions. TCRdb recomputed calls from the PCR reads with MiXCR, one row per CDR3 protein. The repertoire holds around 20,000 distinct CDR3 sequences, around 50% seen once, with 30% to 40% in the top ten. Sequencing input: CD8+ T cells from the margin of a lung tumor. Receptor source: a male donor with lung adenocarcinoma. The CD4 and CD8 labels of this study may be unreliable. CDR3s include the opening cysteine and the closing phenylalanine or tryptophan. A D gene is named only where the DNA matches it firmly. Clone sizes are given selectively: once, few, many, or a class where the clone is expanded.

d_call	v_call	clone_size	cdr3_length	j_call	cdr3_nt	cdr3_aa
TRBD2	TRBV12-5	few	18	TRBJ2-7	TGTGCTAGTGGTTTGGCCCCCTTCGGGGGAGGGAGGTTAAGCGAGCAGTACTTC	CASGLAPFGGGRLSEQYF
TRBD2	TRBV4-1	.	15	TRBJ2-3	TGCGCCAGCAGCCAAGACGGGGGGGGTACAGATACGCAGTATTTT	CASSQDGGGTDTQYF
TRBD1	TRBV6-1	few	15	TRBJ2-1	TGTGCCAGCAGTCCCGGGACAGGGCCCTACAATGAGCAGTTCTTC	CASSPGTGPYNEQFF
.	TRBV7-6	many	16	TRBJ2-7	TGTGCCAGCAGCTTAAACAAGGACACATCGATCTACGAGCAGTACTTC	CASSLNKDTSIYEQYF
TRBD2	TRBV4-1	.	16	TRBJ2-2	TGCGCCAGCAGCCAAGGCATAGCGGGAGGGACCGGGGAGCTGTTTTTT	CASSQGIAGGTGELFF
.	TRBV27	few	14	TRBJ2-3	TGTGCCAGCAGTTCACCGGGACTCTCAGATACGCAGTATTTT	CASSSPGLSDTQYF
.	TRBV6-5	.	15	TRBJ2-3	TGTGCCAGCATTTACGGGCCGGGGGCCACAAACACTCAGTATTTT	CASIYGPGATNTQYF
.	TRBV6-1	.	16	TRBJ2-4	TGTGCCAGCAGTGAAGCGGGGCTGTGGGTCAGGAATACGCAGTATTTC	CASSEAGLWVRNTQYF
.	TRBV6-1	.	15	TRBJ1-2	TGTGCCAGCAGTGAAGATTCGGGCTGGGTCTCTGGCTACACCTTC	CASSEDSGWVSGYTF
TRBD1	TRBV6-1	many	13	TRBJ2-3	TGTGCCAGCGTGCAGGGGGCGACAGATACGCAGTATTTT	CASVQGATDTQYF
TRBD1	TRBV6-5	medium-sized	14	TRBJ2-3	TGTGCCAGCAGACCGGACAGGGCGATAGATACGCAGTATTTT	CASRPDRAIDTQYF
TRBD1	TRBV6-1	.	16	TRBJ1-3	TGTGCCAGCAGCAATGGGGACAGGGGCTCTGGAAACACCATATATTTT	CASSNGDRGSGNTIYF
.	TRBV6-6	medium-sized	13	TRBJ1-2	TGTGCCAGCAGTTATGGGACACCCTATGGCTACACCTTC	CASSYGTPYGYTF
.	TRBV11-2	.	13	TRBJ2-1	TGTGCCAGCAGCGTTAGGGCCTACAATGAGCAGTTCTTC	CASSVRAYNEQFF
.	TRBV6-5	.	15	TRBJ2-1	TGTGCCAGCAGTTACTTCTACGGAGGCGGGAATGAGCAGTTCTTC	CASSYFYGGGNEQFF
.	TRBV10-1	medium-sized	12	TRBJ2-1	TGCGCCAGCAGCCAGGACGGACTCTACCTTTACTTC	CASSQDGLYLYF
TRBD1	TRBV9	few	16	TRBJ1-3	TGTGCCAGCAGCCCTCAGGACAGGGGGCTTCGGAACACCATATATTTT	CASSPQDRGLRNTIYF
TRBD2	TRBV9	few	18	TRBJ2-1	TGTGCCAGCTCCCCGGGACTAGCGGGGGTTAGCTCCTACAATGAGCAGTTCTTC	CASSPGLAGVSSYNEQFF
.	TRBV6-1	.	12	TRBJ2-1	TGTGCCAGCAGTCTCAGGGTTAATGAGCAGTTCTTC	CASSLRVNEQFF
.	TRBV6-1	.	17	TRBJ2-7	TGTGCCAGCAGTGGGGGGACTACCTCGGGGGACAAAGATACGCAGTACTTC	CASSGGTTSGDKDTQYF
.	TRBV11-2	many	17	TRBJ2-3	TGTGCCAGCAGCTATACTCTAGCCGGAGCTGGCACAGATACGCAGTATTTT	CASSYTLAGAGTDTQYF
TRBD1	TRBV12-3/TRBV12-4	.	17	TRBJ2-6	TGTGCCAGCAGTTTAGGGGGACAGGGGGCAGGGGCCAACGTCCTGACTTTC	CASSLGGQGAGANVLTF
TRBD2	TRBV25-1	.	15	TRBJ2-7	TGTGCCAGCAGTGAAAGCGGGGCCTGGGTGGACGAGCAGTACTTC	CASSESGAWVDEQYF
.	TRBV4-1	.	15	TRBJ2-3	TGCGCCAGCAGCTCGGGGGTGGGGTACACAAATACGCAGTATTTC	CASSSGVGYTNTQYF
TRBD1	TRBV6-1	few	16	TRBJ2-4	TGTGCCAGCAGTGAAGCCGGGACAGGGGTTAAAAATATTCAGTACTTC	CASSEAGTGVKNIQYF
.	TRBV6-1	.	15	TRBJ2-4	TGTGGCACGAGGCTCGGGGGGCGGGACCAAGAGACTCAGTACTTC	CGTRLGGRDQETQYF
.	TRBV10-3	once	14	TRBJ2-4	TGCCGCGTCACGGGGGCGGGAGCCGGAAACACGCAGTACTTC	CRVTGAGAGNTQYF
.	TRBV6-1	.	14	TRBJ2-4	TGTGCCAGCTCGGGGGCGGGAGCCAAAAACACTCAGTATTTC	CASSGAGAKNTQYF
.	TRBV6-1	many	13	TRBJ2-6	TGTGCCAGCAGCGGGTCAGGGGCCAACGTCCTGACTTTC	CASSGSGANVLTF
TRBD2	TRBV6-5	.	19	TRBJ2-5	TGTGCCAGCAGTTTCCTAGCGGGAGGGGGGGACTGTGATCAAGAGACCCAGTACTTC	CASSFLAGGGDCDQETQYF
.	TRBV5-1	.	14	TRBJ2-3	TGCGCCAGCAGCTTAATGAAGGCCAATGAAGGGATGTTCTTC	CASSLMKANEGMFF
.	TRBV27	.	15	TRBJ2-2	TGTGCCAGCAGTTGGGCCCTTGGGGGCACCGGGGAGCTGTTTTTT	CASSWALGGTGELFF
TRBD2	TRBV6-5	.	19	TRBJ2-4	TGTGCCAGCAGTTTCCTAGCGGGAGGGCGGCAGTATGTTACAGATATTCAGTACTTT	CASSFLAGGRQYVTDIQYF
.	TRBV12-3/TRBV12-4	.	12	TRBJ2-7	TGTGCCAGCAGACCCCAGGGAGGCGAGCAGTACTTC	CASRPQGGEQYF
TRBD1	TRBV6-1	once	13	TRBJ2-3	TGTGCCTCGGGGCAGGATGGGACAGATATTCAGTACTTT	CASGQDGTDIQYF
TRBD1	TRBV4-1	.	13	TRBJ1-2	TGCGCCAGCAGCCAAGGGGGCGGGGACAGGGGAAGTTTC	CASSQGGGDRGSF
TRBD2	TRBV6-1	once	15	TRBJ2-4	TGTGCCAGGGGCCCCGGGGGGTGTGACCAAAACATCCAGTACTTC	CARGPGGCDQNIQYF
TRBD2	TRBV7-2	.	15	TRBJ2-1	TGTGCCAGCAGCTCGGGACTAGCGGGGGTAAATGAGCAGTTCTTC	CASSSGLAGVNEQFF
.	TRBV10-1	.	15	TRBJ2-3	TGCGCCGGCAGGGTCGGGGGCTGGAACACAGATACGCAGTACTTT	CAGRVGGWNTDTQYF
.	TRBV30	.	12	TRBJ2-5	TGTGCCTGGAGGGCATCAGGCGAGACCCAGTACTTC	CAWRASGETQYF
.	TRBV28	.	13	TRBJ2-7	TGTGCCAGCAGTTTAGGTGGAATCTACGAGCAGTACTTC	CASSLGGIYEQYF
.	TRBV6-2/TRBV6-3	once	15	TRBJ2-6	TGTGCCAGCAGTTACCTCTGGGTCGGGGGCAATGAGCTGTTTTTC	CASSYLWVGGNELFF
.	TRBV6-1	.	13	TRBJ2-4	TGTGCCAGGGGGGCGAGGGCCAGAGATATTCAGTATTTC	CARGARARDIQYF
.	TRBV27	many	13	TRBJ1-2	TGTGCCAGCAGTTTAAGGCCAAATTATGGCTACACCTTC	CASSLRPNYGYTF
TRBD2	TRBV6-1	few	14	TRBJ2-3	TGTGCCAGCAGTCCCAGCGGGGCCCCAGATACGCAGTATTTT	CASSPSGAPDTQYF
.	TRBV6-1	.	16	TRBJ2-1	TGTGCCAGCAGTGAAACGTGCAGTGGGAACACCGGTGAGCAGTTTTTT	CASSETCSGNTGEQFF
TRBD1	TRBV6-4	.	16	TRBJ2-6	TGTGCCAGCAGTCTTACAGGGGGGTCTGGGGCCAACGTCCTGACTTTC	CASSLTGGSGANVLTF
TRBD2	TRBV27	many	15	TRBJ2-1	TGTGCCAGCAGTCCCAAGGGACTAGCTTACAATGAGCAGTTCTTC	CASSPKGLAYNEQFF
.	TRBV9	few	16	TRBJ2-1	TGTGCCAGCAGCGTAGCTAGCGACGGCTCCTACAATGAGCAGTTCTTC	CASSVASDGSYNEQFF
.	TRBV6-1	medium-sized	14	TRBJ2-4	TGTGCCAGCAGTGAAGCAGGGCCAAAACACATTCAGTACTTC	CASSEAGPKHIQYF
TRBD2	TRBV20-1	.	14	TRBJ2-4	TGCAGTGCTAGACGTAGCGGGAGTGTAGGTACCCAGTACTTC	CSARRSGSVGTQYF
TRBD1	TRBV27	.	13	TRBJ2-5	TGTGCCAGCAGTTCAGACAGGGAGCAGACCCAGTACTTC	CASSSDREQTQYF
.	TRBV6-1	.	15	TRBJ2-5	TGTGCCAGCTCCAAAGTCGGACGAGCGGCAGAGACCCAGTACTTT	CASSKVGRAAETQYF